This TCR beta chain was retrieved from a study of shared clonotypes between healthy human individuals. Overall study findings and caveats: Naive CD4 clonotypes were shared across a handful of donors at 5% to 6%.

Per the germline V gene, CDR1 is GTSNPN and CDR2 is SVGIG (reference sequence). V was pared by 8 bases and J by 4 bases, with 9 bases between. The CDR3 runs to 10 residues. Measured with immunoSEQ multiplex PCR; TCRdb has only the in-frame clones, and not every one. The data contain about 1 million clones, around four fifths of them singletons. A remark on this clone: What it recognizes is unknown.

Input material: memory CD4+ T cells sorted from blood. The subset denotes: CD45RA-negative fraction. The TCR sequence derives from a man younger than 35 in good health. The chain joins TRBV30 to TRBJ2-7; the D gene is possibly TRBD2 (6 bases). The CDR3 loop reads CAGGFYEQYF. The CDR3 bases are TGTGCCGGGGGGTTTTACGAGCAGTACTTC.